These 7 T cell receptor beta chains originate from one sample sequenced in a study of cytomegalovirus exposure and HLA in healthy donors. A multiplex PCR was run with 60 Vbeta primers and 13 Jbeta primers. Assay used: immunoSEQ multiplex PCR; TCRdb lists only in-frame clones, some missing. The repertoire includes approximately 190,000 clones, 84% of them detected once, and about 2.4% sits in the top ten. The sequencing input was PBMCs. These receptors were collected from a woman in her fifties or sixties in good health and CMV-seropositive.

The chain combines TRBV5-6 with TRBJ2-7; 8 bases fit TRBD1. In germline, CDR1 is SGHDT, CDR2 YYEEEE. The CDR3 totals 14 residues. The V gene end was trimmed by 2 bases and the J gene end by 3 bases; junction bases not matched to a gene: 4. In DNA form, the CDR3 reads TGTGCCAGCAGCTTATACAGGGGGAACTACGAGCAGTACTTC. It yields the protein CASSLYRGNYEQYF.

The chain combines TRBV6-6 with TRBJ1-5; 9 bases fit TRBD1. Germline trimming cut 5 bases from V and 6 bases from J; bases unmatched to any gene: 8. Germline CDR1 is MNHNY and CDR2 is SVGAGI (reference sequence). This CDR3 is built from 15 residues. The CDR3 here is CASSPPGQGAQPQHF. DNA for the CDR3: TGTGCCAGCAGTCCTCCGGGACAGGGTGCTCAGCCCCAGCATTTT.

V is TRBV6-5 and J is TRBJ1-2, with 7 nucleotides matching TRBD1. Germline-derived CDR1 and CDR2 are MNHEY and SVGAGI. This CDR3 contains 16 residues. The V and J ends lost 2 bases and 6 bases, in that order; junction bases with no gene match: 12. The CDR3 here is CASSYRLRPRGDGYTF. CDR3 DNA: TGTGCCAGCAGTTACCGGCTACGCCCCAGGGGGGATGGCTACACCTTC.

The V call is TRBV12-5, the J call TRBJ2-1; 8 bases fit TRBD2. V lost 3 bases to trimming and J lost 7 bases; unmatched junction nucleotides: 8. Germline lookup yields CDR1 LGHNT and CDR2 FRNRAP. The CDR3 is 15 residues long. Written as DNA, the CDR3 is TGTGCTAGTGGTTTCGGCGCGGGGGGACTAAATGAGCAGTTCTTC. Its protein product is CASGFGAGGLNEQFF.

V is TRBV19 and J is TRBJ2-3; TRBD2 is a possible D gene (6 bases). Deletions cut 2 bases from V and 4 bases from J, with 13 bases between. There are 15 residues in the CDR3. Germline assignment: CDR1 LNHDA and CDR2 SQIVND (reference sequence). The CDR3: CASSISLWGADTQYF. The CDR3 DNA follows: TGTGCCAGTAGTATATCACTTTGGGGGGCAGATACGCAGTATTTT.

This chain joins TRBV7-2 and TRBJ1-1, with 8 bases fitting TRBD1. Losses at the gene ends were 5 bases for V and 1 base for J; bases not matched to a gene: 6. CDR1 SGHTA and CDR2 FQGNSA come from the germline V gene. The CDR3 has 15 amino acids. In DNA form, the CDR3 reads TGTGCCAGCAGCACCTGGACAGGGTGGAACACTGAAGCTTTCTTT. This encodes CASSTWTGWNTEAFF. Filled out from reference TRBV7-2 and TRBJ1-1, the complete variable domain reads GAGVSQSPSNKVTEKGKDVELRCDPISGHTALYWYRQSLGQGLEFLIYFQGNSAPDKSGLPSDRFSAERTGGSVSTLTIQRTQQEDSAVYLCASSTWTGWNTEAFFGQGTRLTVV.

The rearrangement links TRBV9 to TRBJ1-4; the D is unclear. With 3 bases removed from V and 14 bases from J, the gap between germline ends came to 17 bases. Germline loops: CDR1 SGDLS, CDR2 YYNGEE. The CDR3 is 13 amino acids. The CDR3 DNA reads TGTGCCAGCAGCGCGGCCGGATTTGGAGGGCTGTTTTTT. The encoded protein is CASSAAGFGGLFF.